Here is one TCR beta chain with its context. Its target is not known. Assay used: immunoSEQ multiplex PCR; TCRdb lists only in-frame clones, some missing. The table lists some 390,000 clones, about 89% of them singletons. This entry is derived from a study of Ad26.COV2.S vaccination and SARS-CoV-2 variants. Study-level findings and limits: Higher spike-specific TCR breadth was found in vaccine recipients than in placebo recipients. Those who received vaccine or placebo ended up with similar non-spike TCR breadth.

Stated treatment: some 20 received Ad26.COV2.S at low or high dose, single or two shots; about 5 received placebo; per-sample allocation not given. Vaccine and placebo recipients were sampled on day 63 after the first injection. Germline V lookup: CDR1 SGHDT, CDR2 YYEEEE. CDR3 length: 17 amino acids. Trimming removed 0 bases at V and 0 bases at J, with 12 bases between. The sequence derives from a person aged 18 to 59 who received the Ad26.COV2.S COVID-19 vaccine or a placebo. This chain connects TRBV5-6 to TRBJ1-4, with a tentative D call TRBD1 (5 bases). This specimen was peripheral blood, taken in a trial of Ad26.COV2.S vaccine versus placebo. The CDR3 bases are TGTGCCAGCAGCTTGGCGGGACGGGCTACAACTAATGAAAAACTGTTTTTT. The encoded protein is CASSLAGRATTNEKLFF.